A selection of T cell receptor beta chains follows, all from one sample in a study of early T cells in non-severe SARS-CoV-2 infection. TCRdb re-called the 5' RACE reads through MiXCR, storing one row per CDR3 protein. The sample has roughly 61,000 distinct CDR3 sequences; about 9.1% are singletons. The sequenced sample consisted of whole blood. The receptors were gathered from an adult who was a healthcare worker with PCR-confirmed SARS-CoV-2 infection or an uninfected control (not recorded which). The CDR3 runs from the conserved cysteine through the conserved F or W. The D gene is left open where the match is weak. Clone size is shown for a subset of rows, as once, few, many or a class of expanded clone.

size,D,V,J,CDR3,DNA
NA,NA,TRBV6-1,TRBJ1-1,CASSAVVNTEAFF,TGTGCCAGCAGTGCGGTGGTGAACACTGAAGCTTTCTTT
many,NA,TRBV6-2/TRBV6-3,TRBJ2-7,CASSRTNYEQYF,TGTGCCAGCAGTCGTACGAACTACGAGCAGTACTTC
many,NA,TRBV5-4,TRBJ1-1,CASSLSVGRWTNTEAFF,TGTGCCAGCAGCTTGTCAGTGGGGCGATGGACGAACACTGAAGCTTTCTTT
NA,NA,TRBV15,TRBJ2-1,CATSRDLYVGEQFF,TGTGCCACCAGCAGAGATCTCTACGTAGGTGAGCAGTTCTTC
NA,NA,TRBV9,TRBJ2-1,CASSPLNSYNEQFF,TGTGCCAGCAGCCCCCTAAACTCCTACAATGAGCAGTTCTTC
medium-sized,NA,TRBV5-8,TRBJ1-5,CASSLGPYSNQPQHF,TGTGCCAGCAGCTTGGGGCCTTATAGCAATCAGCCCCAGCATTTT
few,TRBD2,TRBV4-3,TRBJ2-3,CASSQDTSGRVYTQYF,TGCGCCAGCAGCCAAGATACTAGCGGGAGGGTATATACGCAGTATTTT
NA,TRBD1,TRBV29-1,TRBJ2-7,CSVAPGTGSEQYF,TGCAGCGTCGCACCCGGGACAGGGAGCGAGCAGTACTTC
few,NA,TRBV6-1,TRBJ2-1,CASSVSAVIGNNEQFF,TGTGCCAGCAGTGTCTCAGCGGTAATAGGAAACAATGAGCAGTTCTTC
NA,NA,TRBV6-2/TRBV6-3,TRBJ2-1,CASSSTAGSSYNEQFF,TGTGCCAGCAGTTCGACCGCAGGGAGTTCCTACAATGAGCAGTTCTTC
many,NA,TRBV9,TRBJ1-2,CASSVGQNYGYTF,TGTGCCAGCAGCGTCGGACAGAACTATGGCTACACCTTC
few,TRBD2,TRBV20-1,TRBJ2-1,CSARRTSGLEFF,TGCAGTGCTCGGCGGACTAGCGGCTTGGAGTTCTTC
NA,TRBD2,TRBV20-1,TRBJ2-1,CSARARRGSANEQFF,TGCAGTGCTAGAGCGCGGCGCGGGAGCGCCAATGAGCAGTTCTTC